A single sample is the source of the 5 T cell receptor beta chains below, sequenced in a study of T cell repertoires in aging, cancer and after chemotherapy. Multiplex touch-down PCR with TRB-A/B primers amplified rearranged V-D-J TRB sequences. TCRdb reprocessed the multiplex PCR reads via MiXCR and lists one record per CDR3 protein. The sample gives fewer than 20,000 distinct CDR3 sequences, approximately 46% of which show up once; under 12% is in the top ten. The template was genomic DNA from peripheral blood, not RNA. The sample comprised blood. The source of these receptors is a human donor in good health.

This clonotype was seen only once. This chain links TRBV6-1 with TRBJ2-1, with D possibly matching TRBD2 (6 bases). The germline V gene encodes CDR1 MNHNS and CDR2 SASEGT. CDR3 size: 16 residues. V lost 3 bases and J 3 bases, leaving 15 bases between the germline ends. The CDR3 region is CASSEITGVGYNEQFF. The CDR3 DNA sequence: TGTGCCAGCAGTGAGATAACGGGAGTTGGCTACAATGAGCAGTTCTTC.

The chain has TRBV20-1 and TRBJ2-1, with D possibly TRBD2 on 6 matching bases. Germline lookup yields CDR1 DFQATT and CDR2 SNEGSKA (reference sequence). There are 12 residues in the CDR3. Trimming shortened V by 6 bases and J by 5 bases, and 11 bases separated the two germline ends. The CDR3 DNA reads as TGCAGTGCCGAAGCGGGTAACAATGAGCAGTTCTTC. Translating it yields CSAEAGNNEQFF.

The V and J genes are TRBV12-3 or TRBV12-4 and TRBJ2-1; 7 bases line up with TRBD1. Trimming at V came to 2 bases and at J to 5 bases, leaving 3 bases not matched to a gene. The CDR3 covers 14 residues. The CDR3 sequence is CASSLRQGHNEQFF. The CDR3 region has the DNA TGTGCCAGCAGTTTAAGACAGGGCCACAATGAGCAGTTCTTC.

Only one count was recorded for this clonotype. This chain links TRBV27 with TRBJ2-1; 7 bases agree with TRBD2. V was clipped by 9 bases and J by 6 bases; unmatched bases: 2. CDR1 and CDR2 (germline): MNHEY, SMNVEV (reference sequence). The CDR3 totals 11 residues. CDR3 sequence reads: CASRLANEQFF. CDR3 DNA: TGTGCCAGTCGACTAGCCAATGAGCAGTTCTTC.

The V call is TRBV18, the J call TRBJ2-2; D is unclear. Germline CDR1 reads KGHSH; CDR2 reads LQKENI. The CDR3 is made up of 14 amino acids. The germline V and J ends were trimmed by 2 bases and 3 bases, with 7 bases remaining between them. For the CDR3, the DNA is TGTGCCAGCTCACCAGACAAACACACCGGGGAGCTGTTTTTT. It encodes CASSPDKHTGELFF.